Listed below are T cell receptor beta chains from one sample, sequenced in a study of Graves' ophthalmopathy and Graves' hyperthyroidism. TCRdb reanalysed the multiplex PCR reads using MiXCR and keeps one entry per CDR3 protein. Among approximately 540,000 distinct CDR3 sequences, about two fifths were seen once, and the ten largest hold roughly 4%. The sequencing input was peripheral blood or thyroid tissue (not recorded which). These receptors were taken from an adult man with Graves' hyperthyroidism. CDR3s include the opening cysteine and the closing phenylalanine or tryptophan. A D gene is named only where the DNA matches it firmly. Clone size is stated in some rows and not others, as once, few, many or a class when expanded.

j_call d_call v_call clone_size cdr3_aa cdr3_nt
TRBJ1-2 TRBD1 TRBV2 . CASSARDRTNYGYTF TGTGCCAGCAGTGCTAGGGACAGGACTAACTATGGCTACACCTTC
TRBJ2-7 . TRBV11-1 many CASSLGGPRNSYEQYF TGTGCCAGCAGCTTAGGGGGGCCAAGGAACTCGTACGAGCAGTACTTC
TRBJ1-1 . TRBV13 many CASRSGALTEAFF TGTGCCAGCAGATCGGGGGCGCTCACTGAAGCTTTCTTT
TRBJ1-5 . TRBV12-3/TRBV12-4 . CASGFRDQPQHF TGTGCTAGTGGTTTCCGGGATCAGCCCCAGCATTTT
TRBJ2-7 . TRBV6-5 . CASSYGKSGSYGQYF TGCGCCAGCAGTTACGGCAAGAGCGGATCCTACGGGCAGTACTTC
TRBJ1-1 TRBD1 TRBV5-1 . CASSLVRQGAGSYTEAFF TGCGCCAGCAGCTTGGTACGACAGGGGGCTGGTTCGTACACTGAAGCTTTCTTT
TRBJ2-5 . TRBV18 few CASSRQEETQYF TGTGCCAGCTCAAGACAGGAAGAGACCCAGTACTTC
TRBJ1-2 . TRBV2 many CASREQQNYGYTF TGTGCCAGCAGGGAACAACAGAACTATGGCTACACCTTC
TRBJ2-7 . TRBV25-1 . CARSSQGYEQYF TGTGCTAGATCGTCCCAGGGGTACGAGCAGTACTTC
TRBJ1-4 TRBD1 TRBV29-1 . CSVPGQGYEKLFF TGCAGCGTCCCGGGACAGGGATATGAAAAACTGTTTTTT
TRBJ2-7 . TRBV19 . CASSLLGGSYELYF TGTGCCAGCAGTCTCCTGGGGGGATCCTACGAGCTGTACTTC
TRBJ1-6 TRBD1 TRBV7-8 many CASSLQGSDSPLHF TGTGCCAGCAGCCTACAGGGGTCCGATTCACCCCTCCACTTT
TRBJ1-6 . TRBV2 . CASSEVGTPLHF TGTGCCAGCAGTGAAGTAGGGACACCCCTCCACTTT
TRBJ2-1 TRBD1 TRBV19 . CASSIKFWTGYYNEQFF TGTGCCAGTAGTATTAAGTTTTGGACAGGTTACTACAATGAGCAGTTCTTC
TRBJ2-5 TRBD1 TRBV29-1 many CSVEGYRGLGETQYF TGCAGCGTCGAAGGCTACAGGGGGCTTGGAGAGACCCAGTACTTC
TRBJ1-2 . TRBV4-2 many CASSQEVRGRGYTF TGTGCCAGCAGCCAAGAAGTTCGGGGGCGCGGCTACACCTTC
TRBJ2-7 . TRBV7-2 many CASSPRESSYEQYF TGTGCCAGCAGCCCACGGGAGAGCTCCTACGAGCAGTACTTC
TRBJ2-7 . TRBV6-1 . CASTRSTDTQYF TGTGCCAGCACGCGGAGCACAGATACGCAGTACTTC
TRBJ2-5 TRBD1 TRBV11-2 many CASSSDRGETQYF TGTGCCAGCAGCTCCGACAGGGGGGAGACCCAGTACTTC